The rows below give T cell receptor beta chains drawn from one sample of a study of T cells in localized non-small cell lung cancer. Sequenced by immunoSEQ multiplex PCR; TCRdb stores in-frame clones only, minus some. The sample yields about 39,000 clones, around 79% seen once. The sequences come from PBMCs, collected before any cancer treatment. The receptors come from a woman aged 40-69 years with stage II squamous cell lung carcinoma. Both conserved end residues are part of each CDR3. The D gene is left open where the match is weak. Only part of the rows carry a size: once, few, many, or a class if the clone is expanded.

v_gene: TRBV10-3; d_gene: NA; j_gene: TRBJ1-1; abundance: NA; CDR3nt: TGTGCCATCAGTGAGCGAAGGGAGAACCCTGAAGCTTTCTTT; CDR3aa: CAISERRENPEAFF
v_gene: TRBV5-1; d_gene: NA; j_gene: TRBJ1-2; abundance: NA; CDR3nt: TGCGCCAGCAGAAGGGCCGAGGGGAGCTATGGCTACACCTTC; CDR3aa: CASRRAEGSYGYTF
v_gene: TRBV28; d_gene: NA; j_gene: TRBJ2-7; abundance: NA; CDR3nt: TGTGCCAGCAGTGCAGGGAGCTCGGAATCCTACGAGCAGTACTTC; CDR3aa: CASSAGSSESYEQYF
v_gene: TRBV7-9; d_gene: NA; j_gene: TRBJ2-2; abundance: NA; CDR3nt: TGTGCCAGCAGCTCTCCGGCCCGGAACACCGGGGAGCTGTTTTTT; CDR3aa: CASSSPARNTGELFF
v_gene: TRBV28; d_gene: TRBD1; j_gene: TRBJ2-3; abundance: few; CDR3nt: TGTGCCAGCAGTTCATGGACAGGGGGCGGTACATGGGCAGATACGCAGTATTTT; CDR3aa: CASSSWTGGGTWADTQYF
v_gene: TRBV5-6; d_gene: NA; j_gene: TRBJ1-2; abundance: NA; CDR3nt: TGTGCCAGCAGCTTGGCTGGGGGCGCGAGCTATGGCTACACCTTC; CDR3aa: CASSLAGGASYGYTF
v_gene: TRBV27; d_gene: NA; j_gene: TRBJ2-7; abundance: NA; CDR3nt: TGTGCCAGCAGTTTAGACGGGCCCTACGAGCAGTACTTC; CDR3aa: CASSLDGPYEQYF
v_gene: TRBV9; d_gene: TRBD1; j_gene: TRBJ1-2; abundance: NA; CDR3nt: TGTGCCAGCAGCGTAGGGGGGACAGCAGGTGGCTACACCTTC; CDR3aa: CASSVGGTAGGYTF
v_gene: TRBV2; d_gene: NA; j_gene: TRBJ1-5; abundance: NA; CDR3nt: TGTGCCAGCGAGGATCAGCCCCAGCATTTT; CDR3aa: CASEDQPQHF
v_gene: TRBV5-1; d_gene: NA; j_gene: TRBJ2-2; abundance: NA; CDR3nt: TGCGCCAGCAGGGGCGGTAGTTTGAACACCGGGGAGCTGTTTTTT; CDR3aa: CASRGGSLNTGELFF
v_gene: TRBV7-9; d_gene: NA; j_gene: TRBJ1-2; abundance: NA; CDR3nt: TGTGCCAGCAGAGAGGGATCCTATGGCTACACCTTC; CDR3aa: CASREGSYGYTF
v_gene: TRBV6-6; d_gene: NA; j_gene: TRBJ1-1; abundance: few; CDR3nt: TGTGCCAGCAGTTGGGGACAGAACACTGAAGCTTTCTTT; CDR3aa: CASSWGQNTEAFF
v_gene: TRBV6-6; d_gene: TRBD1; j_gene: TRBJ1-1; abundance: once; CDR3nt: TGTGCCAGCAGGGACAGGGGTCGGAACACTGAAGCTTTCTTT; CDR3aa: CASRDRGRNTEAFF
v_gene: TRBV28; d_gene: TRBD1; j_gene: TRBJ1-1; abundance: NA; CDR3nt: TGTGCCAGCAGGACAGGACAGGGCACAACTGAAGCTTTCTTT; CDR3aa: CASRTGQGTTEAFF
v_gene: TRBV19; d_gene: TRBD1; j_gene: TRBJ2-4; abundance: NA; CDR3nt: TGTGCCAGTAGTCGACAGGGGGTAGACAAAAACATTCAGTACTTC; CDR3aa: CASSRQGVDKNIQYF
v_gene: TRBV18; d_gene: TRBD2; j_gene: TRBJ2-7; abundance: NA; CDR3nt: TGTGCCAGCTCACCAAGCTCAGCGGGAGCCTACGAGCAGTACTTC; CDR3aa: CASSPSSAGAYEQYF
v_gene: TRBV28; d_gene: NA; j_gene: TRBJ1-3; abundance: NA; CDR3nt: TGTGCCAGCAGTTCCCCACCCTCTGGAAACACCATATATTTT; CDR3aa: CASSSPPSGNTIYF
v_gene: TRBV10-3; d_gene: NA; j_gene: TRBJ2-5; abundance: few; CDR3nt: TGTGCCTCGCGGGACCCTACACACCAAGAGACCCAGTACTTC; CDR3aa: CASRDPTHQETQYF
v_gene: TRBV10-3; d_gene: TRBD2; j_gene: TRBJ2-6; abundance: NA; CDR3nt: TGTGCCATCAGTTCCCGCACTAGCGGGATAGGTGGGGCCAACGTCCTGACTTTC; CDR3aa: CAISSRTSGIGGANVLTF
v_gene: TRBV7-8; d_gene: TRBD1; j_gene: TRBJ2-5; abundance: NA; CDR3nt: TGTGCCAGCAGCTCGGCCAGGGGGCGCAAGGATGGAGAGACCCAGTACTTC; CDR3aa: CASSSARGRKDGETQYF
v_gene: TRBV27; d_gene: NA; j_gene: TRBJ1-2; abundance: NA; CDR3nt: TGTGCCAGCAGTTTATCGCCTGTAGGGGGGGCGGCGTATGGCTACACCTTC; CDR3aa: CASSLSPVGGAAYGYTF
v_gene: TRBV6-5; d_gene: NA; j_gene: TRBJ1-1; abundance: NA; CDR3nt: TGTGCCAGCAGTGCAGGGATGAACACTGAAGCTTTCTTT; CDR3aa: CASSAGMNTEAFF
v_gene: TRBV7-9; d_gene: NA; j_gene: TRBJ2-6; abundance: NA; CDR3nt: TGTGCCAGCACCGGGAGAAAAGTCCTCGCCCCCTCTGGGGCCAACGTCCTGACTTTC; CDR3aa: CASTGRKVLAPSGANVLTF
v_gene: TRBV4-3; d_gene: NA; j_gene: TRBJ2-7; abundance: NA; CDR3nt: TGCGCCAGCAGCCAAGAATCAGGGACGGGTGAGCAGTACTTC; CDR3aa: CASSQESGTGEQYF
v_gene: TRBV9; d_gene: TRBD1; j_gene: TRBJ2-5; abundance: once; CDR3nt: TGTGCCAGCAGCCCTATTGGACAGGGCGGGACCCAGTACTTC; CDR3aa: CASSPIGQGGTQYF
v_gene: TRBV5-8; d_gene: TRBD1; j_gene: TRBJ2-3; abundance: NA; CDR3nt: TGTGCCAGCAGCATCCGACAGGGGGCAGATACAGATACGCAGTATTTT; CDR3aa: CASSIRQGADTDTQYF
v_gene: TRBV2; d_gene: NA; j_gene: TRBJ2-2; abundance: NA; CDR3nt: TGTGCCAGCAGTGACGGTTACACCGGGGAGCTGTTTTTT; CDR3aa: CASSDGYTGELFF
v_gene: TRBV14; d_gene: TRBD1; j_gene: TRBJ1-1; abundance: NA; CDR3nt: TGTGCCAGCAGCCGCCTACTCGGGACAGGGCCCCGAATGGATGAAGCTTTCTTT; CDR3aa: CASSRLLGTGPRMDEAFF
v_gene: TRBV4-1; d_gene: TRBD1; j_gene: TRBJ2-3; abundance: NA; CDR3nt: TGCGCCAGCAGCCAAGCGGACAGGGCGGGAGATACGCAGTATTTT; CDR3aa: CASSQADRAGDTQYF
v_gene: TRBV4-2; d_gene: TRBD2; j_gene: TRBJ2-1; abundance: NA; CDR3nt: TGTGCCAGCAGCCAAGCAGGTCGGGGAGGAGCGGGGGGGCATCCCCACAATGAGCAGTTCTTC; CDR3aa: CASSQAGRGGAGGHPHNEQFF
v_gene: TRBV19; d_gene: NA; j_gene: TRBJ1-3; abundance: NA; CDR3nt: TGTGCCAGTACGGTTCGGGGTGAAGGCTCTGGAAACACCATATATTTT; CDR3aa: CASTVRGEGSGNTIYF
v_gene: TRBV4-2; d_gene: NA; j_gene: TRBJ1-1; abundance: NA; CDR3nt: TGTGCCAGCAGCCAAGACGGCGGGTGGAATGAAGCTTTCTTT; CDR3aa: CASSQDGGWNEAFF
v_gene: TRBV28; d_gene: TRBD1; j_gene: TRBJ1-1; abundance: few; CDR3nt: TGTGCCAGCAGCCCTGACAGGGGGGGATATACTGAAGCTTTCTTT; CDR3aa: CASSPDRGGYTEAFF
v_gene: TRBV7-9; d_gene: NA; j_gene: TRBJ1-3; abundance: NA; CDR3nt: TGTGCCAGCAGCTTACAAGGGGCTGGAAACACCATATATTTT; CDR3aa: CASSLQGAGNTIYF
v_gene: TRBV6-1; d_gene: NA; j_gene: TRBJ1-1; abundance: NA; CDR3nt: TGTGCCAGCAGTGTCCTTTCGACAGCAGAAGCTTTCTTT; CDR3aa: CASSVLSTAEAFF
v_gene: TRBV25-1; d_gene: TRBD2; j_gene: TRBJ2-1; abundance: NA; CDR3nt: TGTGCCAGCAGTGAATATGACGGCGGGAGACGAAATGAGCAGTTCTTC; CDR3aa: CASSEYDGGRRNEQFF